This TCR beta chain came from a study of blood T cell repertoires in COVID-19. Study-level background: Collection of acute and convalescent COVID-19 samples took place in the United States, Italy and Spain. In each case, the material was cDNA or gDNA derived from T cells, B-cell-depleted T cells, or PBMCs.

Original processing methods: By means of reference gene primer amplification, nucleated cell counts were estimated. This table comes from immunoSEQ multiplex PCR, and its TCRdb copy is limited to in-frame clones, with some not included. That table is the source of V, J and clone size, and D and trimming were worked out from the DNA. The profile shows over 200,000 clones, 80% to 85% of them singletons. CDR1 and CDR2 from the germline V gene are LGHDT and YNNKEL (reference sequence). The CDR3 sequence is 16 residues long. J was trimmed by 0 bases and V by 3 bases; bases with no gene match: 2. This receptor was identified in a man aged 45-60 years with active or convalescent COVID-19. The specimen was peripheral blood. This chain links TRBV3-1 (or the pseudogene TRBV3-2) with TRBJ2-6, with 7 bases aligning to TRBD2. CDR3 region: CASSQRGNSGANVLTF. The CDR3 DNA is TGTGCCAGCAGCCAGCGGGGGAACTCTGGGGCCAACGTCCTGACTTTC.